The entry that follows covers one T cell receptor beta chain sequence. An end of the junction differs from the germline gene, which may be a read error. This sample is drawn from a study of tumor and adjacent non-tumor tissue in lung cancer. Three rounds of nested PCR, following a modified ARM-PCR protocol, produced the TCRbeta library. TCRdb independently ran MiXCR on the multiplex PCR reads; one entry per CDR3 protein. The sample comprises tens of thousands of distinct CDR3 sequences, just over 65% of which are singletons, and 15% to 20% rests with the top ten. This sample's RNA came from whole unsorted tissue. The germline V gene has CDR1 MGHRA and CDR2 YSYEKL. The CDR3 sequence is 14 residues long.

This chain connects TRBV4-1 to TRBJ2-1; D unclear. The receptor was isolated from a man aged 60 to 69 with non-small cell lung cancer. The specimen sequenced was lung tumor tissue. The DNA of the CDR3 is TGCGCCAGCAGCCAAGCGAAGGCATACAATGGGCAGTTTTTC. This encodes CASSQAKAYNGQFF.